Below, 32 T cell receptor beta chains from the same sample are listed, as sequenced in a study of T cells expressing NK-cell markers. TCRdb re-called the 5' RACE reads and catalogs CDR3 proteins one per entry, DNA excluded. Across a few hundred thousand distinct CDR3 sequences, the top ten clones capture roughly 5.2% of the sample. The sequencing input was blood T cells: a sorted CD56 or NKG2C T cell subset, CD4+ or CD8+ T cells, or bulk PBMC T cells (not recorded which). The receptors come from a man aged 18-75 years in good health.

The chain has TRBV11-2 and TRBJ2-7; absent DNA, TCRdb's TRBD1 call cannot be checked. CDR3 length equals 11 residues. CDR1 and CDR2 (germline): SGHAT, FQNNGV. CDR3 protein: CASSWTGEQYF.

This chain joins TRBV6-2 or TRBV6-3 and TRBJ2-1; as DNA is missing, the TRBD2 call by TCRdb cannot be tested. This CDR3 spans 13 amino acids. Germline CDR1 is MNHEY and CDR2 is SVGEGT. This chain's CDR3 is CASGQGARNEQFF.

The chain joins TRBV20-1 to TRBJ1-5; TCRdb outputs TRBD1, but without DNA this stays unchecked. Germline-derived CDR1 and CDR2 are DFQATT and SNEGSKA (reference sequence). CDR3 length: 16 residues. The CDR3 reads CSAREIGGVFFQPQHF.

The V gene is TRBV20-1, the J gene TRBJ2-2; checking the TCRdb D call of TRBD1 is not possible without DNA. CDR1 and CDR2 (germline): DFQATT, SNEGSKA (reference sequence). The CDR3 is 14 amino acids. The CDR3 sequence is CSAKRQGNTGELFF.

V gene TRBV11-2 combines with J gene TRBJ2-3; no DNA is available, so the TRBD2 call from TCRdb remains unchecked. This CDR3 has 18 amino acids. Germline assignment: CDR1 SGHAT and CDR2 FQNNGV. The CDR3 region is CASSYSAGGGVSTDTQYF.

The CDR3 is CSVVSLQGGTDTQYF. The chain is built from TRBV29-1 and TRBJ2-3; TCRdb reports TRBD1, a call that lacks DNA to check it against. Germline-derived CDR1 and CDR2 are SQVTM and ANQGSEA. The CDR3 consists of 15 residues.

The V and J genes are TRBV12-3 or TRBV12-4 and TRBJ1-3; absent DNA, TCRdb's TRBD1 call cannot be checked. This CDR3 contains 13 residues. This chain's CDR3 is CASSLRQGDTIYF.

V usage is TRBV6-5 and J usage is TRBJ2-3; the TCRdb D gene call, TRBD2, has no DNA to confirm it. Germline V gene sequence: CDR1 MNHEY, CDR2 SVGAGI. The CDR3 is 18 amino acids. The CDR3 sequence: CASSSRRRGGLATDTQYF.

The V call is TRBV7-9, the J call TRBJ2-1; with no DNA, the TCRdb D assignment of TRBD1 cannot be verified. This CDR3 contains 15 residues. Germline V gene data show CDR1 as SEHNR and CDR2 as FQNEAQ (reference sequence). CDR3 sequence reads: CASSVTGTGAAEQFF.

The chain carries TRBV5-1 and TRBJ2-2; TCRdb indicates TRBD1, and absent DNA this call remains unverified. Germline CDR1 and CDR2: SGHRS and YFSETQ. The CDR3 has 15 residues. CDR3 amino acids: CASSKQGDAAGELFF.

The chain combines TRBV7-7 with TRBJ2-1; absent DNA, TCRdb's TRBD1 call cannot be checked. This CDR3 comprises 12 residues. In germline, CDR1 is SSHAT, CDR2 FNYEAQ (reference sequence). The chain's CDR3 is CASSLGGGPQFF.

This chain's CDR3 is CASRGSGGASYNEQFF. The V gene is TRBV7-8, the J gene TRBJ2-1; checking the TCRdb D call of TRBD2 is not possible without DNA. The CDR3 consists of 16 residues. Germline loops: CDR1 SGHVS, CDR2 FQNEAQ.

CDR3 loop: CASSPKGTGAYEQYF. V usage is TRBV18 and J usage is TRBJ2-7; TCRdb returns TRBD1, unconfirmable since there is no DNA. Germline CDR1 KGHSH, CDR2 LQKENI. The CDR3 consists of 15 residues. Full variable domain (outside the CDR3, taken from reference TRBV18 and TRBJ2-7): NAGVMQNPRHLVRRRGQEARLRCSPMKGHSHVYWYRQLPEEGLKFMVYLQKENIIDESGMPKERFSAEFPKEGPSILRIQQVVRGDSAAYFCASSPKGTGAYEQYFGPGTRLTVT.

This chain uses TRBV28 with TRBJ2-5; the TCRdb call, TRBD2, lacks DNA for checking. CDR3 size: 13 residues. The germline V gene encodes CDR1 MDHEN and CDR2 SYDVKM. CDR3: CASQTYEGETQYF. The full variable domain, its missing parts supplied by reference TRBV28 and TRBJ2-5, is DVKVTQSSRYLVKRTGEKVFLECVQDMDHENMFWYRQDPGLGLRLIYFSYDVKMKEKGDIPEGYSVSREKKERFSLILESASTNQTSMYLCASQTYEGETQYFGPGTRLLVL.

J is TRBJ2-3 and V is TRBV6-5. This CDR3 is built from 13 residues. Germline CDR1 MNHEY, CDR2 SVGAGI. The CDR3 protein is CASSYVGADTQYF.

The V and J genes are TRBV5-1 and TRBJ1-1; TCRdb selects TRBD1, and the lack of DNA leaves this call unchecked. The CDR3 is 14 residues long. Germline-derived CDR1 and CDR2 are SGHRS and YFSETQ. CDR3 protein: CASSSLRDRTEAFF.

V and J are TRBV11-3 and TRBJ2-1; the D call from TCRdb, TRBD2, cannot be confirmed without DNA. The CDR3 consists of 17 residues. Germline V CDR1 and CDR2: SGHNT, YENEEA. CDR3 protein: CASSSRAGGPQDNEQFF. Combining the CDR3 with reference TRBV11-3 and TRBJ2-1 gives the whole variable domain EAGVVQSPRYKIIEKKQPVAFWCNPISGHNTLYWYLQNLGQGPELLIRYENEEAVDDSQLPKDRFSAERLKGVDSTLKIQPAELGDSAVYLCASSSRAGGPQDNEQFFGPGTRLTVL.

This rearrangement joins TRBV7-3 to TRBJ2-2; without DNA, the TCRdb call of TRBD1 cannot be checked. The germline V gene encodes CDR1 SGHTA and CDR2 FQGTGA. CDR3 length equals 15 residues. CDR3 sequence: CASRAGDSNTGELFF.

The V gene is TRBV19, the J gene TRBJ1-2. The germline V gene encodes CDR1 LNHDA and CDR2 SQIVND (reference sequence). This CDR3 region has 12 residues. CDR3 amino acids: CASSIEVYGYTF.

V gene TRBV18 combines with J gene TRBJ2-7; the D gene TCRdb calls, TRBD2, cannot be checked with no DNA. This CDR3 is built from 16 residues. Germline loops: CDR1 KGHSH, CDR2 LQKENI. This chain's CDR3 is CASSPPAGGFGYEQYF.

The chain uses TRBV28 and TRBJ1-5; absent DNA, TCRdb's TRBD1 call cannot be checked. Germline V lookup: CDR1 MDHEN, CDR2 SYDVKM. The CDR3 totals 15 residues. CDR3 region: CASRSDRWGDQPQHF.

This chain joins TRBV27 and TRBJ1-4; TCRdb's assignment of TRBD1 cannot be checked, as there is no DNA. CDR3 length: 14 amino acids. Per the germline V gene, CDR1 is MNHEY and CDR2 is SMNVEV (reference sequence). CDR3 protein: CASSSPGRNEKLFF.

This sequence joins TRBV7-2 and TRBJ2-3. This CDR3 region has 16 residues. Germline lookup yields CDR1 SGHTA and CDR2 FQGNSA. CDR3 amino acids: CASGIAGIPSTDTQYF.

The rearrangement links TRBV12-3 or TRBV12-4 to TRBJ2-3; TCRdb's D call, TRBD2, is unchecked because there is no DNA. The CDR3 length is 17 residues. CDR3 amino acids: CASSLPGLAGITDTQYF.

The genes are TRBV28 and TRBJ1-6; TCRdb lists TRBD1, though no DNA is available to test this call. Per the germline V gene, CDR1 is MDHEN and CDR2 is SYDVKM. This CDR3 contains 14 residues. This CDR3 reads CASSPGGLQSPLHF.

CDR3 residues: CATSHGQLEAFF. The chain uses TRBV15 and TRBJ1-1; absent DNA, TCRdb's TRBD1 call cannot be checked. This CDR3 spans 12 amino acids. Germline V CDR1 and CDR2: LNHNV, YYDKDF (reference sequence).

The chain is built from TRBV11-3 and TRBJ2-3; TCRdb reports TRBD1, a call that lacks DNA to check it against. The CDR3 loop spans 15 amino acids. The germline gives CDR1 SGHNT, CDR2 YENEEA. CDR3 loop: CASSAGDVFGDTQYF.

The genes are TRBV7-9 and TRBJ2-3; TCRdb reports TRBD1, a call that lacks DNA to check it against. Germline V CDR1 and CDR2: SEHNR, FQNEAQ (reference sequence). CDR3 length equals 14 residues. CDR3 in amino acids: CASSGWGRTDTQYF.

This chain links TRBV18 with TRBJ2-3. CDR3 length: 18 amino acids. The V gene's germline CDR1 is KGHSH and CDR2 LQKENI. CDR3 region: CASSPPQKGKFSTDTQYF.

The V gene is TRBV5-5, the J gene TRBJ2-1; TCRdb outputs TRBD1, but without DNA this stays unchecked. This CDR3 has 14 residues. Germline CDR1 and CDR2: SGHKS and YYEKEE (reference sequence). This CDR3 reads CASSLGGLGNEQFF.

The chain joins TRBV10-2 to TRBJ2-7. The CDR3 is made up of 15 amino acids. Germline V gives CDR1 WSHSY, CDR2 SAAADI. CDR3 amino acids: CASSEPDRSSYEQYF.

The chain carries TRBV28 and TRBJ2-5. Looked up from germline, CDR1 is MDHEN and CDR2 is SYDVKM. The length of the CDR3 is 12 residues. The CDR3 region is CASSLPEGTQYF.